The 30 T cell receptor beta chains below were found in one sample sequenced in a study of PD-L1 blockade in urothelial cancer. Produced via immunoSEQ multiplex PCR; TCRdb's table is partial and in-frame only. The sample contains some 50,000 clones, roughly 85% of which appear only once. Described time point: pretreatment peripheral blood. This specimen was PBMCs, taken around atezolizumab (anti-PD-L1) treatment. These receptors were taken from a woman aged 55 to 70 with urothelial cancer.

The J gene is TRBJ2-2, the V gene TRBV14, with D unresolved. The CDR3 totals 16 residues. The V gene's germline CDR1 is SGHDN and CDR2 FVKESK. V shed 4 bases and J shed 1 base, with 13 bases lying between them. CDR3 amino acids: CASSPFTGGNTGELFF. CDR3 DNA: TGTGCCAGCAGCCCCTTTACTGGCGGGAACACCGGGGAGCTGTTTTTT.

The chain employs TRBV5-1 and TRBJ1-2, with 12 bases that match TRBD1. Germline V gives CDR1 SGHRS, CDR2 YFSETQ. The J segment lost 2 bases and the V segment lost 5 bases, leaving 16 bases of the junction unmatched. The CDR3 is 19 amino acids. The CDR3 loop is CASSFHPGTGGGSNYGYTF. For the CDR3, the DNA is TGCGCCAGCAGTTTCCACCCCGGGACAGGGGGCGGTTCGAACTATGGCTACACCTTC. The full variable domain, its missing parts supplied by reference TRBV5-1 and TRBJ1-2, is KAGVTQTPRYLIKTRGQQVTLSCSPISGHRSVSWYQQTPGQGLQFLFEYFSETQRNKGNFPGRFSGRQFSNSRSEMNVSTLELGDSALYLCASSFHPGTGGGSNYGYTFGSGTRLTVV.

The chain links TRBV19 to TRBJ2-1; D is unclear. This CDR3 is 15 amino acids long. Germline loops: CDR1 LNHDA, CDR2 SQIVND (reference sequence). V was trimmed by 5 bases and J by 10 bases, leaving 21 bases between them. The CDR3 reads CASSQANHPRLEQFF. In nucleotides, the CDR3 is TGTGCCAGTAGTCAGGCCAACCATCCTCGGTTAGAGCAGTTCTTC.

The rearrangement joins TRBV28 to TRBJ2-1, with 10 bases fitting TRBD2. The germline V gene has CDR1 MDHEN and CDR2 SYDVKM. Losses at the gene ends were 2 bases for V and 6 bases for J; bases not matched to a gene: 10. CDR3 size: 17 residues. CDR3 protein: CASSLGGASGSANEQFF. In DNA, the CDR3 is TGTGCCAGCAGTTTAGGGGGGGCTAGCGGGAGTGCCAATGAGCAGTTCTTC.

The chain uses TRBV9 and TRBJ2-3; 9 nucleotides match TRBD2. Germline V gene lookup returns CDR1 SGDLS and CDR2 YYNGEE. J lost 7 bases, V lost 1 base, and 7 bases had no gene match. CDR3 length equals 15 residues. For the CDR3, the DNA is TGTGCCAGCAGCGTACTAGCGGGAATAGAATATACGCAGTATTTT. Translation: CASSVLAGIEYTQYF. The variable domain in full, completed from reference TRBV9 and TRBJ2-3, reads DSGVTQTPKHLITATGQRVTLRCSPRSGDLSVYWYQQSLDQGLQFLIQYYNGEERAKGNILERFSAQQFPDLHSELNLSSLELGDSALYFCASSVLAGIEYTQYFGPGTRLTVL.

V gene TRBV2 combines with J gene TRBJ1-1; TRBD1 might be the D (6 bases). Germline V gives CDR1 SNHLY, CDR2 FYNNEI. There are 15 residues in the CDR3. V was trimmed by 4 bases and J by 4 bases, leaving 16 bases between them. CDR3 coding DNA: TGTGCCAGCAGTGTAAACAGGGTCGGAAGCACTGAAGCTTTCTTT. It codes for CASSVNRVGSTEAFF.

This chain links TRBV2 with TRBJ2-3, with a possible D match to TRBD1 (5 bases). V lost 2 bases and J 6 bases, leaving 9 bases between the germline ends. Germline V gene data show CDR1 as SNHLY and CDR2 as FYNNEI. The CDR3 has 13 residues. CDR3: CASSEQGVDTQYF. The CDR3 DNA reads TGTGCCAGCAGTGAACAGGGTGTGGATACGCAGTATTTT.

CDR3 sequence reads: CASSLAPPGQGHTGELFF. CDR3 bases: TGTGCCAGCAGCTTAGCTCCACCGGGACAGGGGCACACCGGGGAGCTGTTTTTT. The rearrangement links TRBV7-9 to TRBJ2-2; 10 bases map to TRBD1. After removal of 0 bases from V and 3 bases from J, the junction contained 7 bases not matched to a gene. Germline V CDR1 and CDR2: SEHNR, FQNEAQ (reference sequence). This CDR3 is built from 18 residues. Full variable domain (rest looked up from reference TRBV7-9 and TRBJ2-2): DTGVSQNPRHKITKRGQNVTFRCDPISEHNRLYWYRQTLGQGPEFLTYFQNEAQLEKSRLLSDRFSAERPKGSFSTLEIQRTEQGDSAMYLCASSLAPPGQGHTGELFFGEGSRLTVL.

The table lists this clone with a few counts. The chain combines TRBV7-8 with TRBJ2-7; no definite D call. CDR1 and CDR2 from the germline V gene are SGHVS and FQNEAQ. Trimming stripped 5 bases from V and 6 bases from J, with 8 bases between. CDR3 length equals 11 residues. The CDR3 sequence is CASSLGREQYF. For the CDR3, the DNA is TGTGCCAGCAGCCTAGGTCGCGAGCAGTACTTC.

This sequence joins TRBV7-2 and TRBJ1-2, with D perhaps TRBD1 (6 bases). This CDR3 has 15 amino acids. CDR1 SGHTA and CDR2 FQGNSA come from the germline V gene. V lost 6 bases and J lost 3, with 17 bases in between. This CDR3 reads CASRGGGTAYYGYTF. CDR3 nucleotide sequence: TGTGCCAGCAGAGGGGGGGGGACGGCCTACTATGGCTACACCTTC.

The chain is built from TRBV27 and TRBJ1-1; D might be TRBD1 (6 bases). The germline V gene has CDR1 MNHEY and CDR2 SMNVEV (reference sequence). This CDR3 has 14 residues. With 8 bases removed from V and 4 bases from J, the gap between germline ends came to 17 bases. The DNA of the CDR3 is TGTGCCAGCTCCCGTGGGGGCTTTGCCACTGAAGCTTTCTTT. It translates to CASSRGGFATEAFF.

The gene calls are TRBV28 and TRBJ1-4, with D perhaps TRBD1 (6 bases). The V end was cut by 6 bases, the J end by 3 bases, with 14 bases between. The CDR3 is 15 amino acids. CDR1 and CDR2 (germline): MDHEN, SYDVKM. Here the CDR3 DNA reads TGTGCCAGCAGGTCGAGGGGGTGGGCTAATGAAAAACTGTTTTTT. It codes for CASRSRGWANEKLFF. Full variable domain (remainder filled in from reference TRBV28 and TRBJ1-4): DVKVTQSSRYLVKRTGEKVFLECVQDMDHENMFWYRQDPGLGLRLIYFSYDVKMKEKGDIPEGYSVSREKKERFSLILESASTNQTSMYLCASRSRGWANEKLFFGSGTQLSVL.

V and J are TRBV5-1 and TRBJ1-4, with TRBD1 matching 9 bases. Germline lookup yields CDR1 SGHRS and CDR2 YFSETQ. This CDR3 region has 14 residues. The junction had 6 bases not matched to a gene; V was cut back by 4 bases and J by 8 bases. The CDR3 here is CASSGGQGGEKLFF. CDR3 in DNA: TGCGCCAGCAGCGGGGGACAGGGAGGAGAAAAACTGTTTTTT. Full variable domain (missing parts from reference TRBV5-1 and TRBJ1-4): KAGVTQTPRYLIKTRGQQVTLSCSPISGHRSVSWYQQTPGQGLQFLFEYFSETQRNKGNFPGRFSGRQFSNSRSEMNVSTLELGDSALYLCASSGGQGGEKLFFGSGTQLSVL.

The chain employs TRBV19 and TRBJ2-2, with D perhaps TRBD2 (5 bases). In germline, CDR1 is LNHDA, CDR2 SQIVND (reference sequence). The V gene lost 10 bases and the J gene lost 1 base, with 13 bases spanning the gap. CDR3 length: 14 residues. CDR3 region: CATPARGNTGELFF. CDR3 coding DNA: TGTGCCACCCCCGCCCGGGGGAACACCGGGGAGCTGTTTTTT.

The chain recombines TRBV5-1 with TRBJ1-3, with a weak D call TRBD1 (5 bases). Germline V CDR1 and CDR2: SGHRS, YFSETQ. Between the trimmed V and J ends, which lost 3 bases and 4 bases, there was a span of 11 bases. This CDR3 spans 14 amino acids. The CDR3 DNA reads as TGCGCCAGCAGCTGGGCCCAGGGAGGAAACACCATATATTTT. It codes for CASSWAQGGNTIYF.

This clone showed up just once. This chain connects TRBV11-1 to TRBJ1-3; weak D call: TRBD1 (5 bases). This CDR3 contains 15 residues. The germline V gene has CDR1 SGHAT and CDR2 FQDESV (reference sequence). The ends were cut back, 5 bases at V and 0 bases at J, with 11 bases in the middle. The CDR3 DNA is TGTGCCAGCAGCGCTGGGGCGCTCTCTGGAAACACCATATATTTT. Encoded protein: CASSAGALSGNTIYF.

This chain links TRBV7-6 with TRBJ2-4; D possibly corresponds to TRBD2 (7 bases). Looked up from germline, CDR1 is SGHVS and CDR2 is FNYEAQ. V was clipped by 1 base and J by 13 bases, with 14 bases between them. This CDR3 spans 13 amino acids. The CDR3 region is CASSLGEGDPQYF. CDR3 DNA sequence: TGTGCCAGCAGCTTAGGGGAGGGGGATCCCCAGTACTTC.

V is TRBV18 and J is TRBJ1-4, with D unresolved. The germline V gene has CDR1 KGHSH and CDR2 LQKENI. The V end lost 0 bases, the J end lost 8 bases, and 16 bases lay between the germline ends. This CDR3 comprises 16 residues. The CDR3: CASSPPYGGGREKLFF. The CDR3 DNA sequence: TGTGCCAGCTCACCACCGTACGGAGGAGGTAGAGAAAAACTGTTTTTT.

This chain joins TRBV7-2 and TRBJ1-4; D not certain. The CDR3 loop spans 15 amino acids. Germline lookup yields CDR1 SGHTA and CDR2 FQGNSA. Trimming cost V 1 base and J 7 bases, with 13 bases left between them. CDR3 sequence: CASSLVARVGEKLFF. DNA for the CDR3: TGTGCCAGCAGCTTAGTTGCGAGGGTTGGTGAAAAACTGTTTTTT.

The gene calls are TRBV19 and TRBJ1-2, with D maybe TRBD1 (6 bases). The CDR3 extends over 14 amino acids. Germline V gene data show CDR1 as LNHDA and CDR2 as SQIVND (reference sequence). Trimming cost V 7 bases and J 2 bases, with 14 bases left between them. The CDR3, as DNA: TGTGCCAGTAACCATATGGACAGAAACTATGGCTACACCTTC. It yields the protein CASNHMDRNYGYTF.

V usage is TRBV2 and J usage is TRBJ2-5; the D gene is possibly TRBD2 (5 bases). The CDR3 length is 12 residues. V was clipped by 7 bases and J by 5 bases, with 11 bases between them. CDR1 SNHLY and CDR2 FYNNEI come from the germline V gene. CDR3 in amino acids: CASNWRGETQYF. Here the CDR3 DNA reads TGTGCCAGCAATTGGCGAGGGGAGACCCAGTACTTC. The whole variable domain, filled in from reference TRBV2 and TRBJ2-5, reads EPEVTQTPSHQVTQMGQEVILRCVPISNHLYFYWYRQILGQKVEFLVSFYNNEISEKSEIFDDQFSVERPDGSNFTLKIRSTKLEDSAMYFCASNWRGETQYFGPGTRLLVL.

A single count supports this clone. The chain combines TRBV5-4 with TRBJ2-1, with 7 bases lining up with TRBD1. Germline assignment: CDR1 SGHNT and CDR2 YYREEE (reference sequence). The CDR3 totals 15 residues. V lost 4 bases to trimming and J lost 2 bases; unmatched junction nucleotides: 6. For the CDR3, the DNA is TGTGCCAGCAGCACCACAGGGGACACCTACAATGAGCAGTTCTTC. Encoded protein: CASSTTGDTYNEQFF.

The V call is TRBV7-3, the J call TRBJ2-6, with 10 bases lining up with TRBD1. Germline V gives CDR1 SGHTA, CDR2 FQGTGA. The junction had 5 bases not matched to a gene; V was cut back by 5 bases and J by 1 base. This CDR3 has 17 residues. The DNA for the CDR3 is TGTGCCAGCAGCCCAGGACAGGGGGAGTCTGGGGCCAACGTCCTGACTTTC. The encoded protein is CASSPGQGESGANVLTF.

The chain recombines TRBV5-1 with TRBJ2-7; TRBD1 agrees at 9 bases. CDR3 size: 14 residues. Looked up from germline, CDR1 is SGHRS and CDR2 is YFSETQ. V shed 4 bases and J 4 bases; nucleotides not matched to a gene: 6. This CDR3 is CASSAGQGGYEQYF. In nucleotides, the CDR3 is TGCGCCAGCAGCGCGGGACAGGGAGGTTACGAGCAGTACTTC. Full variable domain (outside the CDR3, taken from reference TRBV5-1 and TRBJ2-7): KAGVTQTPRYLIKTRGQQVTLSCSPISGHRSVSWYQQTPGQGLQFLFEYFSETQRNKGNFPGRFSGRQFSNSRSEMNVSTLELGDSALYLCASSAGQGGYEQYFGPGTRLTVT.

The chain links TRBV10-3 to TRBJ2-7; the D gene is possibly TRBD1 (5 bases). The CDR3 contains 13 residues. Trimming took off 4 bases at V and 4 bases at J, with 11 bases between the two ends. Germline V CDR1 and CDR2: ENHRY, SYGVKD. Written as DNA, the CDR3 is TGTGCCATCAGTGTAGGGGTCTTGTACGAGCAGTACTTC. Translated: CAISVGVLYEQYF.

CDR3 protein: CASSVRGPRTGELFF. For the CDR3, the DNA is TGTGCCAGCAGTGTTAGGGGGCCAAGAACCGGGGAGCTGTTTTTT. The rearrangement joins TRBV28 to TRBJ2-2, with TRBD1 matching 7 bases. Germline-derived CDR1 and CDR2 are MDHEN and SYDVKM. With 5 bases clipped from V and 5 bases from J, the junction kept 8 bases outside the gene matches. This CDR3 has 15 residues.

CDR3 amino acids: CASSAFTDTQYF. The DNA of the CDR3 is TGTGCCAGCAGCGCGTTCACAGATACGCAGTATTTT. This chain uses TRBV7-2 with TRBJ2-3; D gene uncertain. The CDR3 has 12 amino acids. Per germline, CDR1 SGHTA and CDR2 FQGNSA. Trimming pared 5 bases from V and 2 bases from J, leaving 5 bases between.

The chain carries TRBV4-3 and TRBJ1-6, with D tentatively TRBD1 (6 bases). V gave up 1 base and J gave up 7 bases, with 14 bases separating them. Germline assignment: CDR1 LGHNA and CDR2 YSLEER. There are 16 residues in the CDR3. The CDR3 loop is CASSQAAGVINSPLHF. The CDR3 nucleotides are TGCGCCAGCAGCCAAGCGGCAGGGGTGATAAATTCACCCCTCCACTTT.

The chain has TRBV19 and TRBJ1-2, with D perhaps TRBD1 (6 bases). The V gene lost 4 bases and the J gene lost 2 bases, with 8 bases spanning the gap. CDR3 length: 13 residues. From germline, CDR1 is LNHDA and CDR2 SQIVND (reference sequence). CDR3 bases: TGTGCCAGTAGTACCGGACAGAACTATGGCTACACCTTC. Translating gives CASSTGQNYGYTF.

The chain employs TRBV6-6 and TRBJ1-2; 7 bases line up with TRBD1. The ends lost 6 bases at V and 6 bases at J; junction bases unmatched: 10. The CDR3 length is 14 residues. The V gene's germline CDR1 is MNHNY and CDR2 SVGAGI (reference sequence). In nucleotides, the CDR3 is TGTGCCAGCAGCCCAACCTCCAGGGGGGATGGCTACACCTTC. The encoded protein is CASSPTSRGDGYTF.